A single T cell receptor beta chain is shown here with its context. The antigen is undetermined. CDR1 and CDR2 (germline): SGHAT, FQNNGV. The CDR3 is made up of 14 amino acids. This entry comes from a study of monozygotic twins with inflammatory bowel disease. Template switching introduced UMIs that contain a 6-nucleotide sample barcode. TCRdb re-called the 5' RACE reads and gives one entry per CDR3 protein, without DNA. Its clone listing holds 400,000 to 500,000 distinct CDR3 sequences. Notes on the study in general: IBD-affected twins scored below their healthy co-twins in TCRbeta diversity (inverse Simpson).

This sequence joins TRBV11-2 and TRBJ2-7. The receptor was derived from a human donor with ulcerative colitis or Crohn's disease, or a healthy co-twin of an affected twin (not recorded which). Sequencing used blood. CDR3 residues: CASSLDLNIYEQYF.